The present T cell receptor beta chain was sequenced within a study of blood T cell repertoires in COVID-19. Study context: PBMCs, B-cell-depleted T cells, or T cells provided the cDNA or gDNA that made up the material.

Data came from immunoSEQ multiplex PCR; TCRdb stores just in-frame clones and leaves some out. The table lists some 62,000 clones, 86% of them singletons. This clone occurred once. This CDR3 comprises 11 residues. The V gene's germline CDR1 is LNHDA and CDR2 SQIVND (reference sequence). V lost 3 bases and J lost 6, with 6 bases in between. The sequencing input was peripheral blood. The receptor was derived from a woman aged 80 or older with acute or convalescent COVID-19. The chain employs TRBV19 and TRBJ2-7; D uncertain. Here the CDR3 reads CASSMSSEQYF. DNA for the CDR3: TGTGCCAGTAGTATGTCGTCCGAGCAGTACTTC.